This T cell receptor beta chain was profiled in a study of T cells in Graves' hyperthyroidism and ophthalmopathy. Each diagnosis drew on symptoms, thyroxine, TRAb, thyroid ultrasound and orbital computed tomography findings. Fresh peripheral blood, less than 11 ml of it, supplied the PBMCs. Findings and caveats of the study: Among thyroid clonotypes expanded above 0.001, most also appeared in blood. Through a model of 13 V-J features, ophthalmopathy was separated from stable hyperthyroidism.

The investigators amplified TCR beta CDR3 regions from RNA transcripts. The TCR CDR3 was amplified in a first-round RT-PCR using the HTBI primer set. From the multiplex PCR reads, TCRdb called clonotypes with MiXCR, one entry per CDR3 protein. The data hold roughly 720,000 distinct CDR3 sequences, with 17% observed a single time. This CDR3 region has 14 residues. Germline V gene sequence: CDR1 SGHRS, CDR2 YFSETQ. V trimming: 4 bases; J trimming: 9 bases; junction bases outside the gene matches: 8. The sample holds a few counts of this clonotype. Its antigen is unknown. The gene calls are TRBV5-1 and TRBJ2-1, with 9 bases aligning to TRBD2. This receptor was identified in a man aged 45-60 years with Graves' hyperthyroidism. The source material was blood. The CDR3 loop reads CASSLSLAGAEQFF. CDR3 DNA: TGCGCCAGCAGCCTCTCACTAGCGGGTGCTGAGCAGTTCTTC.